This T cell receptor beta chain is from a study of cytomegalovirus exposure and HLA in healthy donors. Study information: Caucasian-associated ancestry cluster membership applied to less than 85% of several hundred genotyped donors.

The PCR employed 60 Vbeta primers together with 13 Jbeta primers. Profiled with immunoSEQ multiplex PCR; TCRdb holds only in-frame clones, not every one. The repertoire holds roughly 58,000 clones, approximately 80% seen once, with nearly 4% in the top ten. Germline V gene lookup returns CDR1 SGHVS and CDR2 FNYEAQ. This CDR3 has 14 residues. V was cut by 6 bases and J by 0 bases, with 12 bases left in between. As concerns this clone: The antigen remains undetermined.

Study-level points and caveats: A few CMV-associated chains were confirmed in vitro to be specific for CMV antigens. Near-uniform donor sequencing depth was presumed by presence/absence analyses.

The sample comprised PBMCs. This TCR was sampled from a woman aged 40 to 50 in good health and CMV-seronegative. The J gene is TRBJ2-7, the V gene TRBV7-6; a possible D gene is TRBD1 (6 bases). In DNA, the CDR3 is TGTGCCAGCAGAGACAGGACCCCCTCCTACGAGCAGTACTTC. Protein product: CASRDRTPSYEQYF.